Listed below are T cell receptor beta chains from one sample, sequenced in a study of blood T cell repertoires in COVID-19. Profiled with immunoSEQ multiplex PCR; TCRdb holds only in-frame clones, not every one. The sample consists of about 330,000 clones, approximately 85% of them appearing once. Sequences were obtained from peripheral blood. The receptors derive from a human donor in a cohort sampled during active COVID-19. The CDR3 runs from the conserved cysteine through the conserved F or W. D genes are given only for firm matches. A row's size may be missing; if present it is once, few, many or a size class.

j_call v_call d_call clone_size cdr3_aa cdr3_nt
TRBJ1-5 TRBV6-2/TRBV6-3 TRBD1 once CASSFIQGEQPQHF TGTGCCAGCAGTTTTATACAGGGGGAGCAGCCCCAGCATTTT
TRBJ2-7 TRBV3-1/TRBV3-2 TRBD2 few CASSAGTSGGLRDEQYF TGTGCCAGCAGCGCCGGGACTAGCGGGGGTCTTAGAGACGAGCAGTACTTC
TRBJ1-4 TRBV20-1 TRBD1 NA CSAIDREGEKLFF TGCAGTGCTATTGACAGGGAGGGTGAAAAACTGTTTTTT
TRBJ1-1 TRBV11-2 TRBD1 NA CASSHSDRANTEAFF TGTGCCAGCAGCCATTCGGACAGGGCGAACACTGAAGCTTTCTTT
TRBJ1-5 TRBV10-2 NA NA CASSSGPHQPQHF TGCGCCAGCAGTTCAGGCCCCCATCAGCCCCAGCATTTT
TRBJ2-5 TRBV15 NA NA CATSRDQGLTTETQYF TGTGCCACCAGCAGAGATCAGGGCCTTACGACCGAGACCCAGTACTTC
TRBJ2-2 TRBV11-2 NA NA CASSLGAAVGGRELFF TGTGCCAGCAGCTTAGGGGCCGCTGTCGGGGGACGGGAGCTGTTTTTT
TRBJ2-2 TRBV30 TRBD1 NA CAWGGTGESGELFF TGTGCCTGGGGAGGGACAGGGGAATCCGGGGAGCTGTTTTTT
TRBJ1-3 TRBV6-5 NA NA CASCITRGNTIYF TGTGCCAGCTGTATAACGCGTGGAAACACCATATATTTT
TRBJ2-7 TRBV5-1 NA NA CASSLGGVRGSSYEQYF TGCGCCAGCAGCTTGGGAGGCGTCAGGGGTTCAAGCTACGAGCAGTACTTC
TRBJ2-3 TRBV9 NA once CASSPVSDTQYF TGTGCCAGCAGCCCCGTTTCAGATACGCAGTATTTT
TRBJ1-3 TRBV5-1 NA NA CASSWLSGNTIYF TGCGCCAGCAGCTGGCTCTCTGGAAACACCATATATTTT
TRBJ1-1 TRBV11-3 NA NA CASSLTDSTEAFF TGTGCCAGCAGCTTAACGGACAGTACTGAAGCTTTCTTT
TRBJ2-7 TRBV29-1 NA once CSVGRGDSYEQYF TGCAGCGTCGGCAGGGGGGATTCCTACGAGCAGTACTTC
TRBJ2-5 TRBV19 TRBD2 NA CASSFGSGGETQYF TGTGCCAGTAGCTTTGGGAGCGGGGGAGAGACCCAGTACTTC
TRBJ2-6 TRBV9 NA NA CASSVDMPISGANVLTF TGTGCCAGCAGCGTCGACATGCCGATCTCTGGGGCCAACGTCCTGACTTTC
TRBJ1-1 TRBV24-1 NA NA CATSDFGGKAFF TGTGCCACCAGTGATTTTGGGGGGAAAGCTTTCTTT
TRBJ1-5 TRBV7-9 NA once CASSLSRQPDQPQHF TGTGCCAGCAGCTTAAGTAGACAACCGGATCAGCCCCAGCATTTT
TRBJ1-3 TRBV3-1/TRBV3-2 NA NA CAVQNSGNTIYF TGTGCCGTACAGAACTCTGGAAACACCATATATTTT
TRBJ2-3 TRBV2 TRBD2 NA CASSVRLAGGNTQYF TGTGCCAGCAGTGTCAGATTAGCGGGGGGTAATACGCAGTATTTT
TRBJ2-7 TRBV6-5 NA few CASSYELASEQYF TGTGCCAGCAGTTACGAACTAGCAAGTGAGCAGTACTTC
TRBJ1-5 TRBV6-1 NA once CASSPWEGIYQPQHF TGTGCCAGCAGTCCCTGGGAGGGCATATATCAGCCCCAGCATTTT
TRBJ1-4 TRBV10-1 NA few CASSDQGNEKLFF TGCGCCAGCAGTGACCAGGGAAATGAAAAACTGTTTTTT
TRBJ1-5 TRBV14 NA NA CASQIRGRGVYSNQPQHF TGTGCCAGCCAGATCAGGGGCCGAGGGGTATATAGCAATCAGCCCCAGCATTTT
TRBJ1-2 TRBV7-5 NA NA CVRSQLTGGGGYTF TGTGTCAGAAGCCAACTGACAGGCGGAGGCGGCTACACCTTC
TRBJ2-7 TRBV10-3 TRBD1 NA CAISGTGVSYEQYF TGTGCCATCAGCGGGACAGGGGTCTCCTACGAGCAGTACTTC
TRBJ2-2 TRBV6-5 TRBD1 NA CASGGRTGNTGELFF TGTGCCAGCGGCGGGCGGACAGGGAACACCGGGGAGCTGTTTTTT
TRBJ1-2 TRBV7-3 TRBD1 NA CASSPRTGVKYGYTF TGTGCCAGCAGCCCTAGGACAGGGGTCAAATATGGCTACACCTTC
TRBJ1-1 TRBV30 TRBD1 NA CAWDTAGTGNEAFF TGTGCCTGGGATACTGCCGGGACAGGGAATGAAGCTTTCTTT
TRBJ2-6 TRBV11-2 NA NA CASSPLRGPGANVLTF TGTGCCAGCAGCCCTCTGCGGGGGCCCGGGGCCAACGTCCTGACTTTC
TRBJ1-1 TRBV5-1 NA NA CASSLGAFTEAFF TGCGCCAGCAGCTTGGGGGCTTTCACTGAAGCTTTCTTT
TRBJ2-7 TRBV21-1 NA NA CASSPRTSTYEQYF TGTGCCAGCAGCCCTCGGACAAGTACCTACGAGCAGTACTTC
TRBJ1-2 TRBV20-1 NA NA CSAQGTYGYTF TGCAGTGCTCAGGGGACCTATGGCTACACCTTC
TRBJ2-3 TRBV5-6 TRBD2 NA CASSLELAGASTDTQYF TGTGCCAGCAGCTTAGAACTAGCGGGGGCTAGCACAGATACGCAGTATTTT
TRBJ1-2 TRBV24-1 TRBD1 NA CATSDPTGEDYGYTF TGTGCCACCAGTGATCCAACAGGGGAGGACTATGGCTACACCTTC
TRBJ1-2 TRBV2 NA NA CASNQGEDSYGYTF TGTGCCAGCAATCAAGGGGAGGATTCCTATGGCTACACCTTC
TRBJ2-3 TRBV2 TRBD2 once CASTRLAGGTSTDTQYF TGTGCCAGCACAAGACTAGCGGGGGGCACTAGCACAGATACGCAGTATTTT
TRBJ1-6 TRBV10-3 TRBD1 NA CAISGTGGLNSPLHF TGTGCCATCAGTGGGACAGGGGGTCTTAATTCACCCCTCCACTTT
TRBJ2-7 TRBV5-4 NA once CASRPGTHDDSYEQYF TGTGCCAGCAGACCCGGGACACATGACGACTCCTACGAGCAGTACTTC
TRBJ1-2 TRBV24-1 NA NA CATSDPGVANYGYTF TGTGCCACCAGTGATCCCGGGGTTGCTAACTATGGCTACACCTTC
TRBJ2-4 TRBV28 NA NA CASSGGEGRIAKNIQYF TGTGCCAGCAGCGGGGGAGAGGGCCGGATCGCCAAAAACATTCAGTACTTC
TRBJ2-2 TRBV9 TRBD1 NA CASSVEQGAGELFF TGTGCCAGCAGCGTAGAACAGGGGGCCGGGGAGCTGTTTTTT
TRBJ1-4 TRBV2 NA NA CASSDAVGEKLFF TGTGCCAGCAGTGACGCAGTGGGCGAAAAACTGTTTTTT
TRBJ2-3 TRBV6-8 NA NA CASSTDGGICTDTQYF TGTGCCAGCAGTACCGATGGAGGGATTTGCACAGATACGCAGTATTTT
TRBJ2-7 TRBV10-2 NA NA CASSEPPKAGSYEQYF TGCGCCAGCAGTGAGCCACCTAAGGCGGGATCCTACGAGCAGTACTTC
TRBJ2-2 TRBV19 NA NA CVSRGRTGELFF TGTGTCAGTCGTGGGCGAACCGGGGAGCTGTTTTTT
TRBJ2-3 TRBV29-1 NA NA CSVRFGGNTDTQYF TGCAGCGTCCGATTCGGGGGAAACACAGATACGCAGTATTTT
TRBJ2-2 TRBV5-1 TRBD1 NA CASSKNQGAVSGELFF TGCGCCAGCAGCAAAAATCAGGGGGCAGTTAGCGGGGAGCTGTTTTTT
TRBJ2-7 TRBV11-2 NA NA CASSLGHSYEQYF TGTGCCAGCAGCTTAGGGCACTCCTACGAGCAGTACTTC
TRBJ1-2 TRBV27 NA NA CASKKGGYGSYGYTF TGTGCCAGCAAGAAAGGGGGATACGGCTCCTATGGCTACACCTTC
TRBJ2-7 TRBV27 TRBD1 NA CASSLSPGTGSHEQYF TGTGCCAGCAGTTTATCCCCCGGGACAGGTAGCCACGAGCAGTACTTC
TRBJ2-7 TRBV6-5 TRBD2 NA CASSLGGAGGTYEQYF TGTGCCAGCAGTTTGGGGGGTGCGGGGGGTACCTACGAGCAGTACTTC
TRBJ1-5 TRBV7-5 NA NA CVRIGRGKDQPQHF TGTGTCAGAATCGGTAGGGGGAAAGATCAGCCCCAGCATTTT
TRBJ1-6 TRBV7-2 TRBD1 NA CASSTRRTGYNSPLHF TGTGCCAGCAGCACCCGACGGACAGGATATAATTCACCCCTCCACTTT
TRBJ2-5 TRBV12-5 NA NA CASGPRSAETQYF TGTGCTAGTGGTCCCCGGTCCGCGGAGACCCAGTACTTC
TRBJ2-2 TRBV24-1 TRBD2 NA CATSAIAGGPWDGELFF TGTGCCACCAGTGCCATAGCGGGGGGGCCGTGGGACGGGGAGCTGTTTTTT
TRBJ1-5 TRBV19 TRBD1 NA CASSMDRGGYQPQHF TGTGCCAGTAGTATGGACAGGGGGGGTTATCAGCCCCAGCATTTT